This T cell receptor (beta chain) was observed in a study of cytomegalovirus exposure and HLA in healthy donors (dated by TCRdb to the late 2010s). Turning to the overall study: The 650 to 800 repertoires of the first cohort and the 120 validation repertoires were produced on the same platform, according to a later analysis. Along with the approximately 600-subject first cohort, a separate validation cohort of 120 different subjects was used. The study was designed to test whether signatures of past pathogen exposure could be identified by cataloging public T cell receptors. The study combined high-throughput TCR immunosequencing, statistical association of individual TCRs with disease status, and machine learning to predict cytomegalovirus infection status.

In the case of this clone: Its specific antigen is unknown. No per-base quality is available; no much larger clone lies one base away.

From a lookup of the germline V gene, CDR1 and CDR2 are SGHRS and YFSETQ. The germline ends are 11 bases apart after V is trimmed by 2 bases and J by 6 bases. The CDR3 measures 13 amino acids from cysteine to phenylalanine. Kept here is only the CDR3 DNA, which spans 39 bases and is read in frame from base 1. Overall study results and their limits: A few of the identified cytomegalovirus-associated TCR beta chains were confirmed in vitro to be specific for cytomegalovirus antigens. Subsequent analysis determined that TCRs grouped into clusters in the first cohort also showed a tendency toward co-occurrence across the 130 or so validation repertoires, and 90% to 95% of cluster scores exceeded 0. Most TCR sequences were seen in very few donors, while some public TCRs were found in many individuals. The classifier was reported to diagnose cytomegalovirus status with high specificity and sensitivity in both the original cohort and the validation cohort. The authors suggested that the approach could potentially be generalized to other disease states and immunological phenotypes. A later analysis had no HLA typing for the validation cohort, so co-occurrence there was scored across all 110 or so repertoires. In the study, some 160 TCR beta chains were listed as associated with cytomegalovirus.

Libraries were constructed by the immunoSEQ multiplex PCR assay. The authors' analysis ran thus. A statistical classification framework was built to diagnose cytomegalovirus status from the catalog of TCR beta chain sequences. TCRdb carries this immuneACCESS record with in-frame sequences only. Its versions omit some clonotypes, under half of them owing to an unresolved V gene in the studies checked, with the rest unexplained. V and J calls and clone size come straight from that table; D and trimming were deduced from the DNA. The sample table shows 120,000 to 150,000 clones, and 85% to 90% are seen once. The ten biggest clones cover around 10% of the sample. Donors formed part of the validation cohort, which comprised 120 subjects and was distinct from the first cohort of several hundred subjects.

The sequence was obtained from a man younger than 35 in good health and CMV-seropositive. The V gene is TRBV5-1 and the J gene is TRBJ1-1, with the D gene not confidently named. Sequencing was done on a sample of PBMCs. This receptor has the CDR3 CASSLVQEAEAFF. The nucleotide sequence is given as TGCGCCAGCAGCTTAGTCCAGGAGGCTGAAGCTTTCTTT.